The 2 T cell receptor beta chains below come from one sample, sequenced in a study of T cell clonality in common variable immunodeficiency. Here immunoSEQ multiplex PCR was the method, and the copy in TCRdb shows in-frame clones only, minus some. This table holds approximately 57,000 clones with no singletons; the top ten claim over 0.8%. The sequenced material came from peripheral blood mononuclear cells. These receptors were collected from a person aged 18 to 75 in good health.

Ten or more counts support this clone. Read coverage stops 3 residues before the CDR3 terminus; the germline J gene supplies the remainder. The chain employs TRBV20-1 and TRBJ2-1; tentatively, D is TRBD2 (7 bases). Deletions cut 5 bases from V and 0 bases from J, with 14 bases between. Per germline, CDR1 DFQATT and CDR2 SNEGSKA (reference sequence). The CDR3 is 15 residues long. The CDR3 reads CSAGGGGSSYNEQFF. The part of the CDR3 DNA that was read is TGCAGTGCTGGGGGGGGCGGGAGCTCCTACAATGAG.

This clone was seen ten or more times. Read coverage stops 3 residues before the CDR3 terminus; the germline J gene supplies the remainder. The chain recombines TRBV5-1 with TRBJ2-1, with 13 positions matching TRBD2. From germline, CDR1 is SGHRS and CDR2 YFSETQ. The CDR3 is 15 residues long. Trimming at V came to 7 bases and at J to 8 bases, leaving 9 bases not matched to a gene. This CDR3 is CASHHGTSGKDEQFF. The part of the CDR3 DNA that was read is TGCGCCAGCCACCACGGGACTAGCGGGAAGGATGAG.